Below, 3 T cell receptor beta chains from the same sample are listed, as sequenced in a study of blood T cell repertoires in COVID-19. Using immunoSEQ multiplex PCR, the repertoire was profiled, and TCRdb retains in-frame clones only, with some absent. The table includes 350,000 to 450,000 clones, less than 90% detected once. The sample taken for sequencing was peripheral blood. All receptors come from a woman aged 60 to 75 with COVID-19, enrolled during active disease.

The chain is built from TRBV10-1 and TRBJ2-1; TRBD2 aligns across 8 bases. Germline trimming cut 8 bases from V and 2 bases from J; bases unmatched to any gene: 8. In germline, CDR1 is WNHNN, CDR2 SYGVQD (reference sequence). This CDR3 has 15 residues. For the CDR3, the DNA is TGCGCCAGCGACCTCGGGGGGGGGACCTACAATGAGCAGTTCTTC. Translating it yields CASDLGGGTYNEQFF.

Here the CDR3 reads CASSQQEAGTQETQYF. The CDR3 nucleotides are TGTGCCAGCAGCCAACAGGAAGCGGGAACCCAAGAGACCCAGTACTTC. The V call is TRBV4-2, the J call TRBJ2-5; 7 positions agree with TRBD2. This CDR3 region has 16 residues. V gave up 2 bases and J gave up 1 base; unmatched junction bases: 7. The germline V gene encodes CDR1 LGHNA and CDR2 YNFKEQ.

The chain combines TRBV5-6 with TRBJ1-2; D not certain. V was clipped by 1 base and J by 8 bases, with 12 bases between them. Germline-derived CDR1 and CDR2 are SGHDT and YYEEEE. The CDR3 runs to 13 residues. The CDR3 nucleotides read TGTGCCAGCAGCTTGACCAGGATAGGCGGCTACACCTTC. Its translation is CASSLTRIGGYTF.